A selection of T cell receptor beta chains follows, all from one sample in a study of T-cell reconstitution after alpha-beta-depleted transplantation in children. TCRdb processed the PCR reads anew with MiXCR; each CDR3 protein has one entry. The sample shows almost 600,000 distinct CDR3 sequences, 25% to 30% of them seen only once. Sequencing used PBMCs, obtained before TCRalphabeta/CD19-depleted stem cell transplant. Receptors were obtained from a boy in the first two years of life with Wiskott-Aldrich syndrome, due to receive a stem cell transplant. The CDR3 runs from the conserved cysteine through the conserved F or W. Each record gives: clone size, J gene, V gene, D gene, CDR3 DNA, CDR3 protein. A D gene is named only where the DNA matches it firmly. Not all rows give a size; the values are once, few, many and, for expanded clones, a class.

clone_size: NA; j_call: TRBJ2-5; v_call: TRBV5-1; d_call: NA; cdr3_nt: TGCGCCAGCAGCATCGGGACCACAGAGACCCAGTACTTC; cdr3_aa: CASSIGTTETQYF
clone_size: few; j_call: TRBJ1-5; v_call: TRBV28; d_call: NA; cdr3_nt: TGTGCCAGCAGTTTAGTATCCGGGACGGTTAAGCCCCAGCATTTT; cdr3_aa: CASSLVSGTVKPQHF
clone_size: NA; j_call: TRBJ2-7; v_call: TRBV7-9; d_call: NA; cdr3_nt: TGTGCCAGCAGCTCGGGACTTACTGGCGAGCAGTACTTC; cdr3_aa: CASSSGLTGEQYF
clone_size: NA; j_call: TRBJ2-7; v_call: TRBV5-1; d_call: NA; cdr3_nt: TGCGCCAGCAGCCCAGAGGGCAGGTTCTACGAGGAGTACTTC; cdr3_aa: CASSPEGRFYEEYF
clone_size: few; j_call: TRBJ2-5; v_call: TRBV5-1; d_call: TRBD1; cdr3_nt: TGCGCCAGCAGCTCCCAGGGACAGGGGTCGGAGACCCAGTACTTC; cdr3_aa: CASSSQGQGSETQYF
clone_size: NA; j_call: TRBJ1-2; v_call: TRBV6-1; d_call: NA; cdr3_nt: TGTGCCAGCAGCGACCCCGGGGGATCTAACTATGGCTACACCTTC; cdr3_aa: CASSDPGGSNYGYTF
clone_size: NA; j_call: TRBJ2-6; v_call: TRBV10-1; d_call: NA; cdr3_nt: TGCGCCAGCAGTGAAGGGGGCTCTGGGGCCAACGTCCTGACTTTC; cdr3_aa: CASSEGGSGANVLTF
clone_size: few; j_call: TRBJ1-1; v_call: TRBV7-9; d_call: NA; cdr3_nt: TGTGCCAGCAGCTTAGGGGGTTATGCGACAGGCTTCACTGAAGCTTTCTTT; cdr3_aa: CASSLGGYATGFTEAFF
clone_size: few; j_call: TRBJ1-1; v_call: TRBV6-5; d_call: NA; cdr3_nt: TGTGCCAGCAGTTACGTTCGAGGGGTTCACGTAGCTTTCTTT; cdr3_aa: CASSYVRGVHVAFF
clone_size: NA; j_call: TRBJ2-7; v_call: TRBV12-3/TRBV12-4; d_call: NA; cdr3_nt: TGTGCCAGCAGGCCACAAATAGGGGGAACCTACGAGCAGTACTTC; cdr3_aa: CASRPQIGGTYEQYF
clone_size: NA; j_call: TRBJ1-5; v_call: TRBV27; d_call: NA; cdr3_nt: TGTGCCAGCAGCCCCCTGGTGACAGCGCAGATTAATCAGCCCCAGCATTTT; cdr3_aa: CASSPLVTAQINQPQHF
clone_size: NA; j_call: TRBJ2-1; v_call: TRBV19; d_call: NA; cdr3_nt: TGTGCCAGTAGTATGTTCTCCACAGGACAGCAGTTCTTC; cdr3_aa: CASSMFSTGQQFF
clone_size: NA; j_call: TRBJ2-5; v_call: TRBV7-8; d_call: NA; cdr3_nt: TGTGCCAGCAGCTTACTTCCGGGCTTCCCGTACCAAGAGACCCAGTACTTC; cdr3_aa: CASSLLPGFPYQETQYF
clone_size: few; j_call: TRBJ1-1; v_call: TRBV12-3/TRBV12-4; d_call: NA; cdr3_nt: TGTGCCAGCACCCAATTTGGGACAGAAGCTTTCTTT; cdr3_aa: CASTQFGTEAFF
clone_size: NA; j_call: TRBJ2-1; v_call: TRBV7-2; d_call: TRBD2; cdr3_nt: TGTGCCAGCAGCAAGTGGGCGGGAGTAACCTACAATGAGCAGTTCTTC; cdr3_aa: CASSKWAGVTYNEQFF